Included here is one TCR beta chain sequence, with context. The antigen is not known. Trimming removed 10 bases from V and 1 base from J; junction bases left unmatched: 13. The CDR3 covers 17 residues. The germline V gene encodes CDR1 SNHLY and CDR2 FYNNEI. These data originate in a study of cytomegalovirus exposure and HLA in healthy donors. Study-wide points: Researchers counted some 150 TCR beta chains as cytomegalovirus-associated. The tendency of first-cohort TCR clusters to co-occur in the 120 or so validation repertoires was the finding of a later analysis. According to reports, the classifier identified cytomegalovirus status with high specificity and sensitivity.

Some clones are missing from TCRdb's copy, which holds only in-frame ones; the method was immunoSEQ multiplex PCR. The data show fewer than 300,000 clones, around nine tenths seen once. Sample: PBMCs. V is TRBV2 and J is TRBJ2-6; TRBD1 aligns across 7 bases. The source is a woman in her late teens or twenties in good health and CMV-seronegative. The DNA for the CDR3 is TGTGCCAACCTGAACGACAGGGCACTATCTGGGGCCAACGTCCTGACTTTC. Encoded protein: CANLNDRALSGANVLTF.